This T cell receptor (beta chain) came from a study of glioma-infiltrating T cells after dendritic cell vaccination. Study-wide findings and caveats: No direct clonality-survival link was found; a diverse polyclonal response may matter.

Before vaccination, two weeks after the third vaccination, and at progression, PBMC were collected. This CDR3 has 12 residues. Trimming at V came to 7 bases and at J to 2 bases, leaving 2 bases not matched to a gene. In germline, CDR1 is SQVTM, CDR2 ANQGSEA. TCRB CDR3 was amplified from 2 ug genomic DNA or less. The method was immunoSEQ multiplex PCR; TCRdb's version includes in-frame clones alone and lacks a portion of them. The sample has roughly 100,000 clones; more than 75% are singletons. This clone has just a few counts. The antigen is unknown. The V call is TRBV29-1, the J call TRBJ2-5; 9 bases line up with TRBD1. Sequencing was performed on blood, taken before dendritic cell vaccination. The TCR was taken from a human donor with glioblastoma. CDR3 region: CSADRGQETQYF. In DNA, the CDR3 is TGCAGCGCTGACAGGGGGCAAGAGACCCAGTACTTC.